The 8 T cell receptor beta chains below were found in one sample sequenced in a study of cytomegalovirus exposure and HLA in healthy donors. Primers for the PCR totalled 60 Vbeta and 13 Jbeta. Sequenced by immunoSEQ multiplex PCR; TCRdb stores in-frame clones only, minus some. The sample lists approximately 140,000 clones, about four fifths occurring once. Sequenced sample: PBMCs. All receptors derive from a man over 45 in good health and CMV-seropositive.

The V and J genes are TRBV10-1 and TRBJ2-7; 10 bases are shared with TRBD2. V trimming: 9 bases; J trimming: 1 base; junction bases outside the gene matches: 6. Germline lookup yields CDR1 WNHNN and CDR2 SYGVQD (reference sequence). The CDR3 spans 14 residues. CDR3 in amino acids: CASTSAGGSYEQYF. The CDR3 DNA reads TGCGCCAGTACTTCAGCGGGAGGGTCCTACGAGCAGTACTTC.

CDR3 protein: CASSEQGMQGQPQHF. The CDR3 DNA sequence: TGTGCCAGCAGTGAACAGGGAATGCAAGGCCAGCCCCAGCATTTT. V usage is TRBV6-1 and J usage is TRBJ1-5, with TRBD1 as a possible D gene (5 bases). The CDR3 totals 15 residues. Between the trimmed V and J ends, which lost 2 bases and 7 bases, there was a span of 15 bases. Germline V gene sequence: CDR1 MNHNS, CDR2 SASEGT.

The chain links TRBV19 to TRBJ2-7; the match to TRBD1 covers 11 bases. V trimming: 7 bases; J trimming: 7 bases; junction bases outside the gene matches: 12. The CDR3 spans 15 residues. Germline V gene sequence: CDR1 LNHDA, CDR2 SQIVND (reference sequence). The CDR3 reads CASMGTGGARGEQYF. In DNA form, the CDR3 reads TGTGCCAGTATGGGGACAGGGGGGGCCCGTGGAGAGCAGTACTTC.

This clone was seen a few times. The chain is built from TRBV5-1 and TRBJ2-1; 9 nucleotides align to TRBD2. The V segment lost 4 bases and the J segment 4 bases; nucleotides outside the gene matches: 9. Per germline, CDR1 SGHRS and CDR2 YFSETQ. The CDR3 is made up of 16 amino acids. The CDR3 spells CASSPMTSGTYNEQFF. Written as DNA, the CDR3 is TGCGCCAGCAGCCCAATGACTAGCGGAACATACAATGAGCAGTTCTTC.

V is TRBV30 and J is TRBJ2-7, with a weak D call TRBD2 (5 bases). The CDR3 extends over 13 amino acids. Trimming cost V 8 bases and J 0 bases, with 14 bases left between them. Germline CDR1 GTSNPN, CDR2 SVGIG (reference sequence). The chain's CDR3 is CAVRRGPSYEQYF. CDR3 coding DNA: TGTGCCGTCCGCCGCGGGCCCTCCTACGAGCAGTACTTC.

The chain joins TRBV7-9 to TRBJ2-1, with D tentatively TRBD2 (7 bases). The CDR3 runs to 13 residues. CDR1 is SEHNR and CDR2 is FQNEAQ in the germline V gene (reference sequence). V lost 5 bases, J lost 5 bases, and 10 bases lay in between. The CDR3 spells CASSPGGHNEQFF. CDR3 sequence (DNA): TGTGCCAGCAGCCCCGGGGGGCACAATGAGCAGTTCTTC.

The rearrangement uses TRBV15 and TRBJ2-7, with a weak D call TRBD2 (6 bases). The V gene's germline CDR1 is LNHNV and CDR2 YYDKDF (reference sequence). The CDR3 loop spans 14 amino acids. Deletions cut 8 bases from V and 6 bases from J, with 20 bases between. The chain's CDR3 is CATSLGGGPGEQYF. For the CDR3, the DNA is TGTGCCACCTCCCTGGGGGGTGGACCGGGCGAGCAGTACTTC.

A word on this clone: Distinct nucleotide sequences in the sample also encode this CDR3. This rearrangement joins TRBV28 to TRBJ1-2; no definite D call. CDR3 length: 12 amino acids. The germline V gene encodes CDR1 MDHEN and CDR2 SYDVKM. Trimming left V 2 bases short and J 4 bases short, with 5 bases between. CDR3 nucleotides: TGTGCCAGCAGTTTAGGGCGCTATGGCTACACCTTC. This gives the protein CASSLGRYGYTF.